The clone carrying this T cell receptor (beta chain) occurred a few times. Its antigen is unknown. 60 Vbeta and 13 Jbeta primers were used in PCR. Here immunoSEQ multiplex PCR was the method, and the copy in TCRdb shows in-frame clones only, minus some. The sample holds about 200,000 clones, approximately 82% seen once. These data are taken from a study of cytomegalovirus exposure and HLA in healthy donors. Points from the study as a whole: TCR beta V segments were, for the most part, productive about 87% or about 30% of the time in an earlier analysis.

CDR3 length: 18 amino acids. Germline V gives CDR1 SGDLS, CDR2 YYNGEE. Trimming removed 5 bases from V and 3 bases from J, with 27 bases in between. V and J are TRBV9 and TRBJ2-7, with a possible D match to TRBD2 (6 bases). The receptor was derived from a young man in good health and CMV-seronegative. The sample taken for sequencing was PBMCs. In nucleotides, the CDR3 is TGTGCCAGCAGTGGTCCCCCCTGGGTGGGAGGTCCTGTCTACGAGCAGTACTTC. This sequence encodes CASSGPPWVGGPVYEQYF.